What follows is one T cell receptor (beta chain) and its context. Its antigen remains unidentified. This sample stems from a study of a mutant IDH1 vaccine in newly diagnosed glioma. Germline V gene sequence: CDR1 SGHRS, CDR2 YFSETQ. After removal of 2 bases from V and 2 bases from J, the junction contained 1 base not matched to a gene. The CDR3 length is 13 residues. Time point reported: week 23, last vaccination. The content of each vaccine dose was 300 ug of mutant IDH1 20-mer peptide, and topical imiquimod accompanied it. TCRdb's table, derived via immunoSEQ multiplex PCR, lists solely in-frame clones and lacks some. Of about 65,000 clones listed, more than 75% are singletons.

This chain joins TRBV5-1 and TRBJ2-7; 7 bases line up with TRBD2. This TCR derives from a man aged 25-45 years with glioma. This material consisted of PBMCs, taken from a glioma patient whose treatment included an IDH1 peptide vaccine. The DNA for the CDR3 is TGCGCCAGCAGCTTACGGGGGGCCTACGAGCAGTACTTC. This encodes CASSLRGAYEQYF.